This paragraph covers one TCR beta chain sequence. The antigen is unknown. The entry originates in a study of cytomegalovirus exposure and HLA in healthy donors. Study-level information: A preliminary data release comprised around 90 million unique TCRs obtained from HLA-typed donors.

Study-wide results and limits: The study designated 150 or so TCR beta chains cytomegalovirus-associated. By a later analysis, the bulk of CMV-associated TCR beta chains appeared HLA-restricted.

Donors were ostensibly healthy at sampling, although undocumented immune exposures were probable. The PCR made use of 60 Vbeta and 13 Jbeta primers. Using immunoSEQ multiplex PCR, the repertoire was profiled, and TCRdb retains in-frame clones only, with some absent. In the table there are approximately 85,000 clones, 72% of which are singletons. The TCR comes from a woman aged 40 to 49 in good health and CMV-seropositive. Sequenced: PBMCs.

The CDR3 DNA sequence: TGCGCCAGCAGTGAGTCCCCCTCTCGGACTAGCGAGGGCGAGCAGTTCTTC. The encoded protein is CASSESPSRTSEGEQFF. The chain recombines TRBV10-2 with TRBJ2-1; 9 bases are a match to TRBD2. V trimming: 0 bases; J trimming: 10 bases; junction bases outside the gene matches: 13. CDR3 size: 17 residues. Germline assignment: CDR1 WSHSY and CDR2 SAAADI.